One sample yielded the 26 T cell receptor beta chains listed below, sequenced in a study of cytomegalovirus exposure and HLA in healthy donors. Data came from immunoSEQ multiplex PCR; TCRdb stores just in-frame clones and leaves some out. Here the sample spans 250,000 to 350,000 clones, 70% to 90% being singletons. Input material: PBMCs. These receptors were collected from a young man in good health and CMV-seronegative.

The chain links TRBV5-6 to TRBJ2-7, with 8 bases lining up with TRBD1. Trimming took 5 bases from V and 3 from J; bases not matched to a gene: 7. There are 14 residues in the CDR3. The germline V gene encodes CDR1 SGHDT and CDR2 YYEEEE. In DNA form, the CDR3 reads TGTGCCAGCAGAGAGGGACAGGTTCGCTACGAGCAGTACTTC. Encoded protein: CASREGQVRYEQYF.

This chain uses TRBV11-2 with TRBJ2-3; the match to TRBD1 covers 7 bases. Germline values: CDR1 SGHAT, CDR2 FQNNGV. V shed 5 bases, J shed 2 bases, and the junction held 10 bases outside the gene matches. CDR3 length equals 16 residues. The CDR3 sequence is CASSPRTGIATDTQYF. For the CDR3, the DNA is TGTGCCAGCAGCCCAAGGACAGGAATAGCCACAGATACGCAGTATTTT.

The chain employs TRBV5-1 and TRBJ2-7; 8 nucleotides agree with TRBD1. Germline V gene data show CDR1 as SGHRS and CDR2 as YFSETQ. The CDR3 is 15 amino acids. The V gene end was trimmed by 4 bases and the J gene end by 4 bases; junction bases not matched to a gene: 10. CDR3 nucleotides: TGCGCCAGCAGCCTACATGACAGGGGTTCGTACGAGCAGTACTTC. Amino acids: CASSLHDRGSYEQYF. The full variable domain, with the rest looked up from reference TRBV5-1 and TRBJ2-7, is KAGVTQTPRYLIKTRGQQVTLSCSPISGHRSVSWYQQTPGQGLQFLFEYFSETQRNKGNFPGRFSGRQFSNSRSEMNVSTLELGDSALYLCASSLHDRGSYEQYFGPGTRLTVT.

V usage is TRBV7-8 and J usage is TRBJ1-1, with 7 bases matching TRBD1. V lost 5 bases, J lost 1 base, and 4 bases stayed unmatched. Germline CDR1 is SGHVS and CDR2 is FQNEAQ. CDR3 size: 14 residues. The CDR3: CASSRGQENTEAFF. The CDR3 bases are TGTGCCAGCAGCCGAGGACAGGAGAACACTGAAGCTTTCTTT.

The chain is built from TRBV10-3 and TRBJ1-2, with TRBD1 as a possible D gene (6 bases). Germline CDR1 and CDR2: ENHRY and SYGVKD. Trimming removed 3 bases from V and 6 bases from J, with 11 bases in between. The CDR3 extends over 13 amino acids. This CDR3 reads CAISDQGMDGYTF. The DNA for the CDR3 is TGTGCCATCAGTGATCAGGGGATGGATGGCTACACCTTC.

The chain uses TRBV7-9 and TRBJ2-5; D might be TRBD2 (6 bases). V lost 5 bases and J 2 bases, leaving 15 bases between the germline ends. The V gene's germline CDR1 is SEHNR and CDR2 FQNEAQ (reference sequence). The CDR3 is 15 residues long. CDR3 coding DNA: TGTGCCAGCAGCGGGGGGAATTGGGGTCAAGAGACCCAGTACTTC. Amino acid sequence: CASSGGNWGQETQYF.

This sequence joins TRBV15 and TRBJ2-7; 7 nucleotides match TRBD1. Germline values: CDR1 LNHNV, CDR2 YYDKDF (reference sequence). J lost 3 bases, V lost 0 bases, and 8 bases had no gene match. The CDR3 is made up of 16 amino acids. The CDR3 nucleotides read TGTGCCACCAGCAGAGATTTGGGGACAGAAGTCTACGAGCAGTACTTC. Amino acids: CATSRDLGTEVYEQYF.

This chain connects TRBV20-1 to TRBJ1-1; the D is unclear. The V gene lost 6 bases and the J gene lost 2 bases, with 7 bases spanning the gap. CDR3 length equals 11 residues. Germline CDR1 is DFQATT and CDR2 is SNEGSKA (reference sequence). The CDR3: CSARVNTEAFF. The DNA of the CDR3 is TGCAGTGCCCGAGTAAACACTGAAGCTTTCTTT.

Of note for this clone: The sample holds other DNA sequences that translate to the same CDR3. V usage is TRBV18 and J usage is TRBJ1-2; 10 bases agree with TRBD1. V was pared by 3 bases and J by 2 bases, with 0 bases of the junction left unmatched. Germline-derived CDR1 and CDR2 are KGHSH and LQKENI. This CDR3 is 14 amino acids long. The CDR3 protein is CASSPTGGNYGYTF. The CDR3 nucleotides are TGTGCCAGCTCACCGACAGGGGGCAACTATGGCTACACCTTC.

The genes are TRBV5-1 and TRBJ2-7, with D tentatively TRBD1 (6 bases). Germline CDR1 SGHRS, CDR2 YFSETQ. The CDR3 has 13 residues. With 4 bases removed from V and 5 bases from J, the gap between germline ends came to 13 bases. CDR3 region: CASSVTGGDEQYF. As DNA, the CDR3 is TGCGCCAGCAGCGTGACAGGCGGCGACGAGCAGTACTTC.

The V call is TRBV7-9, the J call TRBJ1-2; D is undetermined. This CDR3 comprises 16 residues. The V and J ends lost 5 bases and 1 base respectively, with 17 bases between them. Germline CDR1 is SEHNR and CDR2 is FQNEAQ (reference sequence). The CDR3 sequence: CASSPGDLRINYGYTF. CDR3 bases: TGTGCCAGCAGCCCCGGGGATTTAAGGATTAACTATGGCTACACCTTC.

The CDR3 loop is CASSGQGATEAFF. As DNA, the CDR3 is TGTGCCAGCAGTGGACAGGGGGCCACTGAAGCTTTCTTT. This chain joins TRBV27 and TRBJ1-1; 11 bases align to TRBD1. CDR3 length: 13 amino acids. J lost 4 bases, V lost 5 bases, and 0 bases had no gene match. Germline lookup yields CDR1 MNHEY and CDR2 SMNVEV (reference sequence).

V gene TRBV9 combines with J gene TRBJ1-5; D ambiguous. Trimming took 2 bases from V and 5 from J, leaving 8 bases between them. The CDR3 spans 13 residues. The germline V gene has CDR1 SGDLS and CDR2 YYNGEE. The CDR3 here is CASSVGWDQPQHF. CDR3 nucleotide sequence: TGTGCCAGCAGCGTCGGGTGGGATCAGCCCCAGCATTTT.

This CDR3 reads CASSQGWRGRIYNEQFF. In DNA form, the CDR3 reads TGTGCCAGCAGCCAAGGGTGGCGGGGTCGAATTTACAATGAGCAGTTCTTC. The rearrangement uses TRBV14 and TRBJ2-1, with D perhaps TRBD2 (6 bases). Trimming pared 1 base from V and 4 bases from J, leaving 17 bases between. The CDR3 is 17 amino acids. The germline CDR1 and CDR2 sequences are SGHDN and FVKESK. Looking up the rest from reference TRBV14 and TRBJ2-1 gives the full variable domain: EAGVTQFPSHSVIEKGQTVTLRCDPISGHDNLYWYRRVMGKEIKFLLHFVKESKQDESGMPNNRFLAERTGGTYSTLKVQPAELEDSGVYFCASSQGWRGRIYNEQFFGPGTRLTVL.

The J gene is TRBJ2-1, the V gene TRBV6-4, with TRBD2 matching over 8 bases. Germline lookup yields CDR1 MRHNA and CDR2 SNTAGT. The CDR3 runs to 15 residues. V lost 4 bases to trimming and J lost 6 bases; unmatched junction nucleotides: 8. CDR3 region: CASSVLAGKSNEQFF. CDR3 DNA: TGTGCCAGCAGTGTGTTAGCGGGGAAATCCAATGAGCAGTTCTTC.

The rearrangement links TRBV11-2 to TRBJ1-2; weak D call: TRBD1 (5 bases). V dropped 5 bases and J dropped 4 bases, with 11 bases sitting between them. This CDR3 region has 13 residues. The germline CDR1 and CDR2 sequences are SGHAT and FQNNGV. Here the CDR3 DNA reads TGTGCCAGCAGCCCCCCGGGGGGCTATGGCTACACCTTC. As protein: CASSPPGGYGYTF.

As DNA, the CDR3 is TGTGCCAGTAGTACTAGCGGGGGGCATCAAGAGACCCAGTACTTC. Its translation is CASSTSGGHQETQYF. This chain uses TRBV19 with TRBJ2-5; 11 nucleotides align to TRBD2. V lost 4 bases and J lost 2; bases outside the gene matches: 3. Germline V gene sequence: CDR1 LNHDA, CDR2 SQIVND (reference sequence). The CDR3 is 15 amino acids.

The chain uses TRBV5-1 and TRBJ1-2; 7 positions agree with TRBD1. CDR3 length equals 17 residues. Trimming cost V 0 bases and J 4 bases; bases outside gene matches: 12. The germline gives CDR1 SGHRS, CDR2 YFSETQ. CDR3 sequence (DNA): TGCGCCAGCAGCTTGGAAGGAGGGGGCGCAAATTCCTATGGCTACACCTTC. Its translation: CASSLEGGGANSYGYTF.

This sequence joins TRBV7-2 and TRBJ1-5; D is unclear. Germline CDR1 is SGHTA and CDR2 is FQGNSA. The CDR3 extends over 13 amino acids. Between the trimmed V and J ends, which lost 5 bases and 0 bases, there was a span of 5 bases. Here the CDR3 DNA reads TGTGCCAGCAGCACATCTAGCAATCAGCCCCAGCATTTT. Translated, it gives CASSTSSNQPQHF.

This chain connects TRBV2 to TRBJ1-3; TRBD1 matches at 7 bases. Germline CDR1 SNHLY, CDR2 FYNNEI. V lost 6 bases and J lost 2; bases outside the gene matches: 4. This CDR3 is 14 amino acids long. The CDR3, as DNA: TGTGCCAGCAGGCGACAGGGCGCTGGAAACACCATATATTTT. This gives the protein CASRRQGAGNTIYF.

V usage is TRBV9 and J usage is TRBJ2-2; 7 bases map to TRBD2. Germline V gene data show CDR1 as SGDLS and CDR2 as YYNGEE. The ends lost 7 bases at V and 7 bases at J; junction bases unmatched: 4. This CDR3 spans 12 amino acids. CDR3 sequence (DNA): TGTGCCAGCGGGAGGGGTTACGGGGAGCTGTTTTTT. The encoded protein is CASGRGYGELFF. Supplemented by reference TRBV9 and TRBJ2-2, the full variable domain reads DSGVTQTPKHLITATGQRVTLRCSPRSGDLSVYWYQQSLDQGLQFLIQYYNGEERAKGNILERFSAQQFPDLHSELNLSSLELGDSALYFCASGRGYGELFFGEGSRLTVL.

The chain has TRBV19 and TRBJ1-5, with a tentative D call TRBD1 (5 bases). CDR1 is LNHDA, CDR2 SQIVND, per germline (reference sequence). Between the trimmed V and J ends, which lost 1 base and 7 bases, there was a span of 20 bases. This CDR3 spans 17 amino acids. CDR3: CASSIGGRQGRLQPQHF. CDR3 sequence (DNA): TGTGCCAGTAGTATAGGAGGCCGCCAGGGTAGATTACAGCCCCAGCATTTT.

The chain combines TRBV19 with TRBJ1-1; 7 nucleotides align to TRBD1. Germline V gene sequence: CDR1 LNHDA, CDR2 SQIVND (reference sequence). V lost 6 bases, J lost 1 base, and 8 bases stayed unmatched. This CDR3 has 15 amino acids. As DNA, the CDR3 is TGTGCCAGTAGCCAAGACAGGGCTCGGAACACTGAAGCTTTCTTT. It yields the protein CASSQDRARNTEAFF. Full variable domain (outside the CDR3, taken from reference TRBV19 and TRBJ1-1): DGGITQSPKYLFRKEGQNVTLSCEQNLNHDAMYWYRQDPGQGLRLIYYSQIVNDFQKGDIAEGYSVSREKKESFPLTVTSAQKNPTAFYLCASSQDRARNTEAFFGQGTRLTVV.

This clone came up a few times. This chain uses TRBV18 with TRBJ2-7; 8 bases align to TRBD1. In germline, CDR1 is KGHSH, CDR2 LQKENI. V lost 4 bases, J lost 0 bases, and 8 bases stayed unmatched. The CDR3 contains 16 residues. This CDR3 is CASSLGTGQRSYEQYF. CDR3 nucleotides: TGTGCCAGCTCACTTGGGACAGGTCAACGCTCCTACGAGCAGTACTTC. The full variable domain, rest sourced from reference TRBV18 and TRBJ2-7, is NAGVMQNPRHLVRRRGQEARLRCSPMKGHSHVYWYRQLPEEGLKFMVYLQKENIIDESGMPKERFSAEFPKEGPSILRIQQVVRGDSAAYFCASSLGTGQRSYEQYFGPGTRLTVT.

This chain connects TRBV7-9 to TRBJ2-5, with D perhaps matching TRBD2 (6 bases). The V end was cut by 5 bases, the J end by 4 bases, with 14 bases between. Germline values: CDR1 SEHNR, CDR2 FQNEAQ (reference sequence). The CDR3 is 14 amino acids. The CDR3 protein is CASSRPGDRETQYF. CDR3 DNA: TGTGCCAGCAGCCGACCGGGGGATAGAGAGACCCAGTACTTC.

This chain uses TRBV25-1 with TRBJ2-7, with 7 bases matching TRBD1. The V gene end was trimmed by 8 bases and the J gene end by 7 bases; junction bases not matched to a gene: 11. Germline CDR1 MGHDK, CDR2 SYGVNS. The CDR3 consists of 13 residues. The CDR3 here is CASPLTGSWEQYF. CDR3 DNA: TGTGCCAGCCCCCTGACAGGGTCGTGGGAGCAGTACTTC.